The subject of this entry is one TCR beta chain. The antigen remains unidentified. The protocol was immunoSEQ multiplex PCR, while the TCRdb copy is restricted to in-frame clones and leaves out a portion. This sample yields about 46,000 clones, of which approximately 90% are seen a single time; about 10% belongs to the top ten. The entry originates in a study of OX40 agonist ivuxolimab in advanced cancers. Study as a whole: Those enrolled were roughly 80% male, with a mean age of around 55 years and ages from roughly 20 to 85. Eligibility rules accepted prior anti-PD-1, anti-PD-L1 or anti-CTLA-4 therapy, and under 45% had some.

Germline values: CDR1 SNHLY, CDR2 FYNNEI. This CDR3 spans 15 amino acids. Trimming cost V 7 bases and J 0 bases, with 15 bases left between them. Study outcomes and limitations: Clonal expansion from baseline to week 6 occurred in both CD4+ and CD8+ T cells. Compared with CD4+, CD8+ T cells on average had more expanded clones.

The genes are TRBV2 and TRBJ2-5; perhaps D is TRBD1 or TRBD2 (7 bases each). This material consisted of CD4+ or CD8+ T cells sorted from blood, taken in a trial of the OX40 agonist ivuxolimab. This TCR was sampled from an adult with an advanced solid tumor such as melanoma, head and neck, liver or kidney cancer. The CDR3 sequence: CASIQGRGYQETQYF. CDR3 DNA: TGTGCCAGCATACAGGGGAGGGGGTACCAAGAGACCCAGTACTTC.